Each of the 26 T cell receptor beta chains below was sequenced from the same sample in a study of cytomegalovirus exposure and HLA in healthy donors. PCR used 60 Vbeta primers and 13 Jbeta primers. Assay: immunoSEQ multiplex PCR; the TCRdb copy retains only in-frame clones and omits some. The sample has over 150,000 clones, about four fifths seen once. Sequenced: PBMCs. All receptors derive from a man younger than 40 in good health and CMV-seropositive.

The chain is built from TRBV27 and TRBJ1-5, with 9 nucleotides matching TRBD1. Germline CDR1 is MNHEY and CDR2 is SMNVEV (reference sequence). The length of the CDR3 is 17 residues. Germline trimming cut 5 bases from V and 1 base from J; bases unmatched to any gene: 9. CDR3: CASSVGQGPLSNQPQHF. The CDR3 nucleotides read TGTGCCAGCAGTGTGGGACAGGGACCTTTGAGCAATCAGCCCCAGCATTTT.

Here the CDR3 DNA reads TGTGCCAGCAGCAGCGAGGGCAATCAGCCCCAGCATTTT. This translates into CASSSEGNQPQHF. The chain combines TRBV7-6 with TRBJ1-5; D call uncertain. CDR1 and CDR2 from the germline V gene are SGHVS and FNYEAQ. The CDR3 runs 13 residues. Trimming left V 5 bases short and J 2 bases short, with 7 bases between.

The gene calls are TRBV19 and TRBJ1-5; a possible D gene is TRBD1 (6 bases). From germline, CDR1 is LNHDA and CDR2 SQIVND (reference sequence). The CDR3 runs to 13 residues. V lost 11 bases, J lost 6 bases, and 17 bases lay in between. CDR3 loop: CACSGTTIQPQHF. CDR3 bases: TGTGCCTGTTCCGGGACAACTATTCAGCCCCAGCATTTT.

This chain connects TRBV30 to TRBJ2-3; no firm D call. The CDR3 consists of 15 residues. Germline V gene sequence: CDR1 GTSNPN, CDR2 SVGIG (reference sequence). V was trimmed by 5 bases and J by 5 bases, leaving 20 bases between them. DNA for the CDR3: TGTGCCTGGGGCATCCACACAGCCAGTGGAGATACGCAGTATTTT. Translated: CAWGIHTASGDTQYF.

This clone was observed a handful of times. The V gene is TRBV6-5, the J gene TRBJ2-3; no clear D. CDR1 and CDR2 from the germline V gene are MNHEY and SVGAGI. The CDR3 is made up of 15 amino acids. V was shortened by 6 bases and J by 0 bases, with 13 bases between the two germline ends. This CDR3 is CASSPAMPSTDTQYF. The DNA for the CDR3 is TGTGCCAGCAGCCCAGCGATGCCTAGCACAGATACGCAGTATTTT.

The rearrangement links TRBV7-2 to TRBJ1-2; 10 bases line up with TRBD1. The V segment lost 3 bases and the J segment 2 bases; nucleotides outside the gene matches: 0. From germline, CDR1 is SGHTA and CDR2 FQGNSA. The CDR3 totals 14 residues. The DNA of the CDR3 is TGTGCCAGCAGCTTGGGACAGGGGAACTATGGCTACACCTTC. This translates into CASSLGQGNYGYTF.

Note on this clone: A junction boundary mismatches the germline segment, possibly from a read error. The rearrangement links TRBV18 to TRBJ1-2; perhaps TRBD1 as D (5 bases). Germline loops: CDR1 KGHSH, CDR2 LQKENI. This CDR3 comprises 19 residues. The CDR3 loop is CASSPQAPPDTYYGSGYTF. CDR3 DNA: TGTGCCAGCTCCCCACAGGCCCCCCCCGACACCTATTACGGGAGTGGCTACACCTTC.

The chain couples TRBV28 to TRBJ1-5; TRBD1 might be the D (6 bases). The length of the CDR3 is 18 residues. Between the trimmed V and J ends, which lost 4 bases and 3 bases, there was a span of 22 bases. Germline lookup yields CDR1 MDHEN and CDR2 SYDVKM. This CDR3 is CASSSTGIGDPANQPQHF. CDR3 in DNA: TGTGCCAGCAGTTCAACAGGGATTGGTGACCCAGCCAATCAGCCCCAGCATTTT. Looking up the rest from reference TRBV28 and TRBJ1-5 gives the full variable domain: DVKVTQSSRYLVKRTGEKVFLECVQDMDHENMFWYRQDPGLGLRLIYFSYDVKMKEKGDIPEGYSVSREKKERFSLILESASTNQTSMYLCASSSTGIGDPANQPQHFGDGTRLSIL.

This chain links TRBV11-3 with TRBJ1-1; D uncertain. CDR1 is SGHNT, CDR2 YENEEA, per germline. CDR3 length: 13 residues. Trimming pared 0 bases from V and 6 bases from J, leaving 8 bases between. DNA of the CDR3: TGTGCCAGCAGCTTAGATCTCCAGGCTGAAGCTTTCTTT. Protein sequence: CASSLDLQAEAFF. The entire variable domain, with the rest obtained from reference TRBV11-3 and TRBJ1-1, is as follows: EAGVVQSPRYKIIEKKQPVAFWCNPISGHNTLYWYLQNLGQGPELLIRYENEEAVDDSQLPKDRFSAERLKGVDSTLKIQPAELGDSAVYLCASSLDLQAEAFFGQGTRLTVV.

The V call is TRBV11-2, the J call TRBJ1-6, with TRBD1 as a possible D gene (6 bases). Deletions cut 5 bases from V and 15 bases from J, with 23 bases between. Germline-derived CDR1 and CDR2 are SGHAT and FQNNGV. This CDR3 is 15 amino acids long. The CDR3 sequence is CASSDLQGSGVLLHF. The CDR3 nucleotides read TGTGCCAGCAGCGACTTACAGGGAAGCGGGGTACTCCTCCACTTT.

The chain uses TRBV30 and TRBJ1-2, with D unresolved. This CDR3 has 13 residues. V was shortened by 2 bases and J by 4 bases, with 11 bases between the two germline ends. CDR1 is GTSNPN and CDR2 is SVGIG in the germline V gene (reference sequence). CDR3 amino acids: CAWSHPPGYGYTF. CDR3 bases: TGTGCCTGGAGTCACCCCCCGGGCTATGGCTACACCTTC.

The CDR3 loop is CASRLPQGQGAYEQYF. In nucleotides, the CDR3 is TGTGCAAGTCGCTTACCCCAGGGGCAGGGGGCCTACGAGCAGTACTTC. This chain joins TRBV12-2 and TRBJ2-7; the tabulated D call, TRBD1, remains unverified against the DNA. TRBV12-2 is recorded as a pseudogene. The CDR3 has 16 amino acids.

The chain recombines TRBV19 with TRBJ1-1, with TRBD1 matching 7 bases. V was clipped by 4 bases and J by 4 bases; unmatched bases: 3. CDR1 is LNHDA, CDR2 SQIVND, per germline (reference sequence). The CDR3 length is 13 residues. The CDR3 is CASSTTGTTEAFF. The CDR3, as DNA: TGTGCCAGTAGTACGACAGGGACCACTGAAGCTTTCTTT.

This sequence joins TRBV2 and TRBJ1-4, with 9 bases identical to TRBD1. Germline CDR1 reads SNHLY; CDR2 reads FYNNEI. V was pared by 5 bases and J by 2 bases, with 6 bases of the junction left unmatched. The CDR3 extends over 16 amino acids. In DNA form, the CDR3 reads TGTGCCAGCAGTCAACAGGGGGCGCGTACTAATGAAAAACTGTTTTTT. Translation: CASSQQGARTNEKLFF.

The rearrangement links TRBV5-1 to TRBJ2-5; TRBD2 matches at 9 bases. J gave up 2 bases and V 2 bases, and 4 bases lay outside the gene matches. CDR3 size: 15 residues. Germline CDR1 and CDR2: SGHRS and YFSETQ. The CDR3 sequence: CASSFSGRWQETQYF. CDR3 sequence (DNA): TGCGCCAGCAGCTTTAGCGGGAGATGGCAAGAGACCCAGTACTTC.

The rearrangement joins TRBV7-2 to TRBJ2-5, with TRBD1 identical over 9 bases. This CDR3 has 16 amino acids. The germline gives CDR1 SGHTA, CDR2 FQGNSA. V lost 4 bases and J lost 5; bases outside the gene matches: 11. CDR3 DNA: TGTGCCAGCAGCTCCGGGACAGGGATTTTGGTGGAGACCCAGTACTTC. Translated: CASSSGTGILVETQYF. The whole variable domain, filled in from reference TRBV7-2 and TRBJ2-5, reads GAGVSQSPSNKVTEKGKDVELRCDPISGHTALYWYRQSLGQGLEFLIYFQGNSAPDKSGLPSDRFSAERTGGSVSTLTIQRTQQEDSAVYLCASSSGTGILVETQYFGPGTRLLVL.

This clone was recorded a few times. This chain joins TRBV5-8 and TRBJ1-1; no reliable D call. Per germline, CDR1 SGHTS and CDR2 YDEGEE. V dropped 4 bases and J dropped 1 base, with 11 bases sitting between them. This CDR3 region has 14 residues. The CDR3 reads CASSMTNQNTEAFF. CDR3 coding DNA: TGTGCCAGCAGCATGACAAACCAGAACACTGAAGCTTTCTTT.

Many counts were recorded for this clone. This rearrangement joins TRBV5-6 to TRBJ2-3; 8 bases line up with TRBD2. Germline trimming cut 2 bases from V and 6 bases from J; bases unmatched to any gene: 5. Germline CDR1 SGHDT, CDR2 YYEEEE. CDR3 length equals 14 residues. CDR3 loop: CASSLIAGSDTQYF. Written as DNA, the CDR3 is TGTGCCAGCAGCTTAATAGCGGGATCGGATACGCAGTATTTT.

The chain has TRBV5-1 and TRBJ2-3, with D possibly being TRBD2 (5 bases). V lost 4 bases to trimming and J lost 1 base, with 7 bases between them. The germline V gene has CDR1 SGHRS and CDR2 YFSETQ. The CDR3 totals 13 residues. CDR3 region: CASSNGGTDTQYF. The CDR3 nucleotides read TGCGCCAGCAGCAACGGGGGCACAGATACGCAGTATTTT. Combining the CDR3 with reference TRBV5-1 and TRBJ2-3 gives the whole variable domain KAGVTQTPRYLIKTRGQQVTLSCSPISGHRSVSWYQQTPGQGLQFLFEYFSETQRNKGNFPGRFSGRQFSNSRSEMNVSTLELGDSALYLCASSNGGTDTQYFGPGTRLTVL.

The chain combines TRBV29-1 with TRBJ2-2, with TRBD1 as a possible D gene (6 bases). The V end lost 7 bases, the J end lost 0 bases, and 9 bases lay between the germline ends. The CDR3 consists of 13 residues. Germline CDR1 and CDR2: SQVTM and ANQGSEA. CDR3 protein: CSAGDTNTGELFF. The CDR3 region has the DNA TGCAGCGCTGGGGACACGAACACCGGGGAGCTGTTTTTT.

The chain has TRBV29-1 and TRBJ1-1; D not resolved. Germline CDR1 reads SQVTM; CDR2 reads ANQGSEA. The CDR3 is 13 residues long. The V gene lost 4 bases and the J gene lost 0 bases, with 9 bases spanning the gap. As DNA, the CDR3 is TGCAGCGTTGGCGGGGAAATGAACACTGAAGCTTTCTTT. It specifies CSVGGEMNTEAFF.

The CDR3 DNA follows: TGTGCCAGCAGCCCGGGGGACAGGGGATCAGATACGCAGTATTTT. It specifies CASSPGDRGSDTQYF. The chain uses TRBV7-6 and TRBJ2-3, with 10 bases fitting TRBD1. V dropped 5 bases and J dropped 4; count of bases not matched to a gene: 6. From germline, CDR1 is SGHVS and CDR2 FNYEAQ. The CDR3 runs 15 residues.

This clone has just a few counts. The V gene is TRBV25-1, the J gene TRBJ1-1; D perhaps matches TRBD1 (5 bases). Trimming took 4 bases from V and 4 from J, leaving 10 bases between them. Per the germline V gene, CDR1 is MGHDK and CDR2 is SYGVNS. The CDR3 is made up of 13 amino acids. The CDR3 sequence: CASSVGRATEAFF. In DNA form, the CDR3 reads TGTGCCAGCAGTGTCGGCAGGGCCACTGAAGCTTTCTTT. Full variable domain (rest looked up from reference TRBV25-1 and TRBJ1-1): EADIYQTPRYLVIGTGKKITLECSQTMGHDKMYWYQQDPGMELHLIHYSYGVNSTEKGDLSSESTVSRIRTEHFPLTLESARPSHTSQYLCASSVGRATEAFFGQGTRLTVV.

CDR3 sequence reads: CASSPGQGNYEQYF. The CDR3 DNA reads as TGTGCCAGCAGCCCGGGACAGGGAAACTACGAGCAGTACTTC. J is TRBJ2-7 and V is TRBV5-6, with 9 bases that match TRBD1. The CDR3 loop spans 14 amino acids. In germline, CDR1 is SGHDT, CDR2 YYEEEE. With V trimmed by 4 bases and J by 3 bases, 5 bases remained unmatched.

The chain recombines TRBV7-8 with TRBJ2-7; weak D call: TRBD1 (5 bases). Trimming stripped 2 bases from V and 4 bases from J, with 12 bases between. The CDR3 is 14 amino acids. Germline CDR1 is SGHVS and CDR2 is FQNEAQ. The CDR3 region has the DNA TGTGCCAGCAGCTTACAGGGTTCTCTGTACGAGCAGTACTTC. It translates to CASSLQGSLYEQYF. The variable domain in full, with the rest retrieved from reference TRBV7-8 and TRBJ2-7, is GAGVSQSPRYKVAKRGQDVALRCDPISGHVSLFWYQQALGQGPEFLTYFQNEAQLDKSGLPSDRFFAERPEGSVSTLKIQRTQQEDSAVYLCASSLQGSLYEQYFGPGTRLTVT.

V is TRBV7-8 and J is TRBJ2-4, with 12 bases lining up with TRBD2. The ends lost 5 bases at V and 4 bases at J; junction bases unmatched: 15. This CDR3 has 19 residues. The germline V gene has CDR1 SGHVS and CDR2 FQNEAQ. The CDR3 is CASSSTGEAGLAGKNIQYF. The CDR3 nucleotides read TGTGCCAGCAGCAGTACAGGGGAGGCTGGACTAGCGGGAAAAAACATTCAGTACTTC.